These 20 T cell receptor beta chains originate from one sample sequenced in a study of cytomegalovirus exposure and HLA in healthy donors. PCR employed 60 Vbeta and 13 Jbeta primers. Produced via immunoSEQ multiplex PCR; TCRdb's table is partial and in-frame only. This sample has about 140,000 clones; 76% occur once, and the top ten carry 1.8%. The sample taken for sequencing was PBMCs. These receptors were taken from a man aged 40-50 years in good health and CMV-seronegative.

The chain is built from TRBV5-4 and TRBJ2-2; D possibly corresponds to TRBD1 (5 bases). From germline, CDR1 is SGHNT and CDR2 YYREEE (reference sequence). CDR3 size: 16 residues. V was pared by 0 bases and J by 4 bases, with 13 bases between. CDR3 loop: CASSLEQVQTTGELFF. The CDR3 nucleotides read TGTGCCAGCAGCTTGGAACAGGTTCAAACCACCGGGGAGCTGTTTTTT.

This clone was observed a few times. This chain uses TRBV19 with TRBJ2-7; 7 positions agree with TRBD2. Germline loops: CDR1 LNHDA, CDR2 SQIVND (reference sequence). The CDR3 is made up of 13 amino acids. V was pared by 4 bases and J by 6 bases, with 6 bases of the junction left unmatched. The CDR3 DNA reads TGTGCCAGTAGTAAAGAGTGGGAGGGCGAGCAGTACTTC. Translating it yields CASSKEWEGEQYF. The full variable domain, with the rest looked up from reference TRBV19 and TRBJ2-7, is DGGITQSPKYLFRKEGQNVTLSCEQNLNHDAMYWYRQDPGQGLRLIYYSQIVNDFQKGDIAEGYSVSREKKESFPLTVTSAQKNPTAFYLCASSKEWEGEQYFGPGTRLTVT.

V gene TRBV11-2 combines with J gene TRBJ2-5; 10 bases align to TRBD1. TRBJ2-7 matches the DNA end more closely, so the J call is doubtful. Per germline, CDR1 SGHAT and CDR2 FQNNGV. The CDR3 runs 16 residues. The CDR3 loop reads CASSFNYGTGAYEQYF. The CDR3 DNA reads TGTGCCAGCAGCTTCAACTACGGGACAGGGGCCTACGAGCAGTACTTC.

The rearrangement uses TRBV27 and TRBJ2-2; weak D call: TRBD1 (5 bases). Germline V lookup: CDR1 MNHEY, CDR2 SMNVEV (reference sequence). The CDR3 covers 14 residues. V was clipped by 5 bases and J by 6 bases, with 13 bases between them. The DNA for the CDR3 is TGTGCCAGCAGTCCGGACAATATCGCCGGGGAGCTGTTTTTT. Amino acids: CASSPDNIAGELFF.

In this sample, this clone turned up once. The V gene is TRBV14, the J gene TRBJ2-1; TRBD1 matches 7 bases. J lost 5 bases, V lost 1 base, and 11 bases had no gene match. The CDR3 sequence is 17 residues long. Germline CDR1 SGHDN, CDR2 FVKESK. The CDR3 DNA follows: TGTGCCAGCAGCCAAGGGTCTAAAGGGGGCGCTGACAATGAGCAGTTCTTC. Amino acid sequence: CASSQGSKGGADNEQFF.

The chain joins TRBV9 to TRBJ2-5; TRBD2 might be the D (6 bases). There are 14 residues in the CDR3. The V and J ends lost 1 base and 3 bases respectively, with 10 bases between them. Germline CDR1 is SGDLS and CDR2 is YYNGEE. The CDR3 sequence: CASSVREREETQYF. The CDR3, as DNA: TGTGCCAGCAGCGTAAGGGAGCGGGAAGAGACCCAGTACTTC.

The CDR3 loop is CASSLDRGIQETQYF. In nucleotides, the CDR3 is TGTGCCAGCAGCTTAGACAGGGGGATACAAGAGACCCAGTACTTC. The V call is TRBV7-6, the J call TRBJ2-5, with 8 bases matching TRBD1. The junction had 3 bases not matched to a gene; V was cut back by 1 base and J by 2 bases. The germline CDR1 and CDR2 sequences are SGHVS and FNYEAQ. The CDR3 is 15 amino acids.

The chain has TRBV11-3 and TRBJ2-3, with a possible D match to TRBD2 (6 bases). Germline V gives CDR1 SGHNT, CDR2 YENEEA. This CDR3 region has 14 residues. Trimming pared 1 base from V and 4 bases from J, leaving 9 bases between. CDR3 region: CASSLGLGPDTQYF. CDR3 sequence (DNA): TGTGCCAGCAGCTTAGGACTAGGGCCAGATACGCAGTATTTT.

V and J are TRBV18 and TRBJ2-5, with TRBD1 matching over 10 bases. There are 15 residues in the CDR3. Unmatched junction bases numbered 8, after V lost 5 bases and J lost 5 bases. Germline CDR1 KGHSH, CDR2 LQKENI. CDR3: CASSSRQGAWETQYF. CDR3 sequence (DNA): TGTGCCAGCTCATCAAGACAGGGGGCTTGGGAGACCCAGTACTTC.

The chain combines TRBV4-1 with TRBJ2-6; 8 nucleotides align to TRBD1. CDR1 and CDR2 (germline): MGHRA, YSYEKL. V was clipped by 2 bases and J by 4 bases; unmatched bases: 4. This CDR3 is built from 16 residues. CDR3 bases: TGCGCCAGCAGCCAAAGGACAGGGCCCGGGGCCAACGTCCTGACTTTC. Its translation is CASSQRTGPGANVLTF.

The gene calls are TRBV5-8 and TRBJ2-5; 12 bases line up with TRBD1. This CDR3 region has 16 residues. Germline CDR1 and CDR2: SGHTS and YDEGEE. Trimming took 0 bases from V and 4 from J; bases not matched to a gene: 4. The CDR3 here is CASSLDGTGGLETQYF. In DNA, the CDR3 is TGTGCCAGCAGCTTGGACGGGACAGGGGGCTTAGAGACCCAGTACTTC.

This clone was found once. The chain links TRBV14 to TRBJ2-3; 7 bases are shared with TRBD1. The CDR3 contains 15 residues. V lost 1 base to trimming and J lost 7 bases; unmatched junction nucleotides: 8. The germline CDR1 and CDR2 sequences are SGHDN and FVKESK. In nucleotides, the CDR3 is TGTGCCAGCAGCCAAGCCTCAACAGGGGTATATACGCAGTATTTT. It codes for CASSQASTGVYTQYF. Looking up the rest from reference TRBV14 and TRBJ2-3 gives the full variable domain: EAGVTQFPSHSVIEKGQTVTLRCDPISGHDNLYWYRRVMGKEIKFLLHFVKESKQDESGMPNNRFLAERTGGTYSTLKVQPAELEDSGVYFCASSQASTGVYTQYFGPGTRLTVL.

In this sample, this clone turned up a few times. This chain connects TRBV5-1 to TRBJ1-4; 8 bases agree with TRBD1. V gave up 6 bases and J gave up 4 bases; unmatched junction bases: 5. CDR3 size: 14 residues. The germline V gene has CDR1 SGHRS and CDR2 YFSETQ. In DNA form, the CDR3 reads TGCGCCAGCACAGTGACAGGGGATAATGAAAAACTGTTTTTT. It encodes CASTVTGDNEKLFF.

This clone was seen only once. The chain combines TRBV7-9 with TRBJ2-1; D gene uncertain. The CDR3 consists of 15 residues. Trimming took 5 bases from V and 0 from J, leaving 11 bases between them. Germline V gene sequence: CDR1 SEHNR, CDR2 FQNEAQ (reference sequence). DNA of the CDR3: TGTGCCAGCAGCCGTAGCTTAAGCTCCTACAATGAGCAGTTCTTC. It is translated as CASSRSLSSYNEQFF.

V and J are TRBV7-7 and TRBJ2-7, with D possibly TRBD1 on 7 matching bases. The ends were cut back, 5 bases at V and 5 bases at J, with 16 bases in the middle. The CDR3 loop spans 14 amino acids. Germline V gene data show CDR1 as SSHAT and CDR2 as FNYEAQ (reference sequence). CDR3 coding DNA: TGTGCCAGCAGCCCCGGCAGGGGGGTGAACGAGCAGTACTTC. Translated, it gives CASSPGRGVNEQYF.

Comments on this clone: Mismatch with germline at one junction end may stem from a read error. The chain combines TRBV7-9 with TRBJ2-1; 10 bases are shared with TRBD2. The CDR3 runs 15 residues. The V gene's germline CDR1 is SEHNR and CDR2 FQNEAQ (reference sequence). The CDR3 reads CSSSLRSGRGNEQFF. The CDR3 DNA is TGTTCCAGCAGCTTGAGGAGCGGGAGGGGCAATGAGCAGTTCTTC.

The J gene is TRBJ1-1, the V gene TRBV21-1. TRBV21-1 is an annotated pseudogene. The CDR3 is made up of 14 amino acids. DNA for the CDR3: TGTGCCAGCAGCCAGGACTCCATGAACACTGAAGCTTTCTTT. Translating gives CASSQDSMNTEAFF.

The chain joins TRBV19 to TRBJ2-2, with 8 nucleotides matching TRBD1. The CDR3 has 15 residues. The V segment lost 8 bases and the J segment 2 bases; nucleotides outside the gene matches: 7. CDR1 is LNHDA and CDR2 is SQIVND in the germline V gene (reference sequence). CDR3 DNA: TGTGCCAGTCGCCTACAGGGGGGAAACACCGGGGAGCTGTTTTTT. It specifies CASRLQGGNTGELFF.

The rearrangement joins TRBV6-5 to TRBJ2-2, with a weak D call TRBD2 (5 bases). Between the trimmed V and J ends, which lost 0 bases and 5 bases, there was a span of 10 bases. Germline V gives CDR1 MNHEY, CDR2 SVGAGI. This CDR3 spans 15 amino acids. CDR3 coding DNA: TGTGCCAGCAGTTACTCGACTACTCTGACCGGGGAGCTGTTTTTT. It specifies CASSYSTTLTGELFF.

CDR3 nucleotide sequence: TGTGCCAGCAGCCCCTCGGGAGTTAGCACAGATACGCAGTATTTT. Protein sequence: CASSPSGVSTDTQYF. This sequence joins TRBV7-9 and TRBJ2-3; possible D gene TRBD2, 6 bases. Per the germline V gene, CDR1 is SEHNR and CDR2 is FQNEAQ (reference sequence). V lost 5 bases and J 0 bases, leaving 12 bases between the germline ends. The CDR3 runs 15 residues.